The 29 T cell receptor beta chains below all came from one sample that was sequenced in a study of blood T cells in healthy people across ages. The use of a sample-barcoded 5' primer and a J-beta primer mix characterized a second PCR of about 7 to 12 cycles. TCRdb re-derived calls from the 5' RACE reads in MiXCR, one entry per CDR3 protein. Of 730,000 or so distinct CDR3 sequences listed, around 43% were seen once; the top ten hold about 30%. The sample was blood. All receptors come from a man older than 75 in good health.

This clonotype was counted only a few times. The CDR3 sequence: CASNGQGRTEAFF. CDR3 nucleotides: TGTGCCAGCAACGGACAGGGGCGGACTGAAGCTTTCTTT. This chain links TRBV28 with TRBJ1-1; 9 nucleotides agree with TRBD1. V lost 7 bases and J lost 5; bases outside the gene matches: 5. CDR3 length: 13 residues. Germline lookup yields CDR1 MDHEN and CDR2 SYDVKM.

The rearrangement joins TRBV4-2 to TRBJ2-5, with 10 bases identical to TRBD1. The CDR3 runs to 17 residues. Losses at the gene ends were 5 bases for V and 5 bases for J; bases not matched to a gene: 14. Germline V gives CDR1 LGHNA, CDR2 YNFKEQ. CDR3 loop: CASSSFSGTGVGETQYF. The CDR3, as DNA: TGTGCCAGCAGCTCCTTTTCCGGGACAGGGGTCGGGGAGACCCAGTACTTC.

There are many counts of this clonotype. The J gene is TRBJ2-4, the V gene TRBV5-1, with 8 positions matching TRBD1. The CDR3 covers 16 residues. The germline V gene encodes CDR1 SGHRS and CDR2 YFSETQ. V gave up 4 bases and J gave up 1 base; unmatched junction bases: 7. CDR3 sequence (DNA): TGCGCCAGCAGCCCTACAGGGGGTCTGGCCAAAAACATTCAGTACTTC. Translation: CASSPTGGLAKNIQYF.

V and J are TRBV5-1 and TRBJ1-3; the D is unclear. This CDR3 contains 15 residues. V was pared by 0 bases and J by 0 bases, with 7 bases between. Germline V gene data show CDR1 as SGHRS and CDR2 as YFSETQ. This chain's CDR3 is CASSLDGHSGNTIYF. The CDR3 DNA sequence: TGCGCCAGCAGCTTGGATGGCCACTCTGGAAACACCATATATTTT.

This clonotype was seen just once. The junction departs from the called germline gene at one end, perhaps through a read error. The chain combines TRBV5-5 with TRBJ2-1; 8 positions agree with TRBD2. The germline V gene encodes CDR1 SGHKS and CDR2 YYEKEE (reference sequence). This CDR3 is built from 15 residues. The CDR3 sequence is CASSPPGLDLDERFF. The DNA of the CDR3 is TGTGCCAGCAGCCCTCCGGGACTAGATTTAGATGAGCGGTTCTTC.

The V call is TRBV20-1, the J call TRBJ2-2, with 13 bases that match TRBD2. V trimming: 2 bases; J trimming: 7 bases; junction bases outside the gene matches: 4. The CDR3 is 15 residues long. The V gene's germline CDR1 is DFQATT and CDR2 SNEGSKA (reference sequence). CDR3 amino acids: CSARTSGRAFGELFF. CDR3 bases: TGCAGTGCTAGAACTAGCGGGAGGGCCTTCGGGGAGCTGTTTTTT.

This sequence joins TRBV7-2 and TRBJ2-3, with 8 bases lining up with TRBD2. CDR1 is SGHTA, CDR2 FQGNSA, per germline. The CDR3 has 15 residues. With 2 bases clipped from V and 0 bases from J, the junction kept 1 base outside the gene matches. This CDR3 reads CASSLIAGSTDTQYF. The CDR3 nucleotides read TGTGCCAGCAGCTTAATAGCGGGGAGCACAGATACGCAGTATTTT.

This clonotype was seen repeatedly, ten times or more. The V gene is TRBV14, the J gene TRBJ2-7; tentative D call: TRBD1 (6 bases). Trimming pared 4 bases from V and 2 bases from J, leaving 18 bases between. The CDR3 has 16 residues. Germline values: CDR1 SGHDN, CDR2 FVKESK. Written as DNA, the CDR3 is TGTGCCAGCAGCCTAAACCCCCCAGGGGCCGCCTACGAGCAGTACTTC. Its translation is CASSLNPPGAAYEQYF.

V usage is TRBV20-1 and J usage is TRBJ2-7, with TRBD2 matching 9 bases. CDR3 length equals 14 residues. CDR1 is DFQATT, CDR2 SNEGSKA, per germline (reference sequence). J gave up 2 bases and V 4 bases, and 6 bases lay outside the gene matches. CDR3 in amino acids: CSAILSGGTYEQYF. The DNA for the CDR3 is TGCAGTGCTATCCTTAGCGGGGGTACCTACGAGCAGTACTTC.

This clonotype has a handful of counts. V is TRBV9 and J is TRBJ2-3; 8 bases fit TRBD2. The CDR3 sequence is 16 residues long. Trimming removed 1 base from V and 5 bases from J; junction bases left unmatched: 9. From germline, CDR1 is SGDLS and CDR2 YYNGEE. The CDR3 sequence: CASSVRAGEKLDTQYF. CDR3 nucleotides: TGTGCCAGCAGCGTAAGAGCGGGGGAAAAGTTAGATACGCAGTATTTT.

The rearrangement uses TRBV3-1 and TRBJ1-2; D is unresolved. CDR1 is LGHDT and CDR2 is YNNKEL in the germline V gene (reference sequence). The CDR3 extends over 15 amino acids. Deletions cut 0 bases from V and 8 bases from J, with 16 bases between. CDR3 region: CASSQEIIRAGGYTF. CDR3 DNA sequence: TGTGCCAGCAGCCAAGAAATAATACGGGCGGGAGGCTACACCTTC.

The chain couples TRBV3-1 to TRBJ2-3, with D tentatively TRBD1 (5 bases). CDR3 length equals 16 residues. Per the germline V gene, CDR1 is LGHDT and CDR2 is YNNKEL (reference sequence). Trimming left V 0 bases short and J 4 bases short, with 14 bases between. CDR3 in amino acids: CASSQEGAAGSDTQYF. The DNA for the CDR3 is TGTGCCAGCAGCCAAGAAGGGGCGGCAGGGTCAGATACGCAGTATTTT.

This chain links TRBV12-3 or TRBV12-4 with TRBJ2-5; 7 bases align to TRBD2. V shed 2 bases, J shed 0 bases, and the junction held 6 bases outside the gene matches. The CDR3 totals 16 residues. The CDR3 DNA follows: TGTGCCAGCAGTTTATGGGCTAGCGGATACCAAGAGACCCAGTACTTC. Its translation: CASSLWASGYQETQYF.

CDR3 nucleotides: TGTGCCAGCAGTTACTCCCCCTACGAGCAGTACTTC. Translation gives CASSYSPYEQYF. The chain joins TRBV6-2 or TRBV6-3 to TRBJ2-7; the D is unclear. Germline CDR1 MNHEY, CDR2 SVGEGT. V was trimmed by 0 bases and J by 2 bases, leaving 2 bases between them. This CDR3 has 12 residues.

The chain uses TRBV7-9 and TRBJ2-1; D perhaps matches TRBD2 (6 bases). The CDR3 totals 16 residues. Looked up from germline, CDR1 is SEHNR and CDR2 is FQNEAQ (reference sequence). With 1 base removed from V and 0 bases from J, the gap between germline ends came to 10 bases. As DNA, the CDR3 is TGTGCCAGCAGCTTAGAAACTAGCCTCTCCTACAATGAGCAGTTCTTC. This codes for CASSLETSLSYNEQFF.

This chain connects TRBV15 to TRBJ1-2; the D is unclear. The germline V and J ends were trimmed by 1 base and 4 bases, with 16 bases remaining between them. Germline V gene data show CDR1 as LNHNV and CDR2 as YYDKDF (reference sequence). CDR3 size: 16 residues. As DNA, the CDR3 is TGTGCCACCAGCAGAGCGGGCCAGAGGAGGGCCTATGGCTACACCTTC. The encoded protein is CATSRAGQRRAYGYTF. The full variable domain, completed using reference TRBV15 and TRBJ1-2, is DAMVIQNPRYQVTQFGKPVTLSCSQTLNHNVMYWYQQKSSQAPKLLFHYYDKDFNNEADTPDNFQSRRPNTSFCFLDIRSPGLGDTAMYLCATSRAGQRRAYGYTFGSGTRLTVV.

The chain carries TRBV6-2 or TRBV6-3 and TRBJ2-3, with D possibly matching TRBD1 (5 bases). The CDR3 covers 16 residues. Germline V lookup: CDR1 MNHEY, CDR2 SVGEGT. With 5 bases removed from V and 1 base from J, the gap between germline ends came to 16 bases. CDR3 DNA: TGTGCCAGCAGTACTGGGCTCGGACAACGCACAGATACGCAGTATTTT. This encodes CASSTGLGQRTDTQYF.

CDR3 region: CASSFAGGGETQYF. The CDR3, as DNA: TGTGCCAGCAGCTTCGCAGGGGGTGGAGAGACCCAGTACTTC. The chain recombines TRBV7-6 with TRBJ2-5; TRBD1 matches at 7 bases. The CDR3 loop spans 14 amino acids. The germline CDR1 and CDR2 sequences are SGHVS and FNYEAQ. After removal of 3 bases from V and 4 bases from J, the junction contained 5 bases not matched to a gene.

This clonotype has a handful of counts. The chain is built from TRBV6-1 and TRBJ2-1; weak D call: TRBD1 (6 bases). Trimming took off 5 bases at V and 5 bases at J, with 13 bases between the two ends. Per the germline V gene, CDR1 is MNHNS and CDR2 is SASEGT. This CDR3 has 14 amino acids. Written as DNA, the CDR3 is TGTGCCAGCAGTCTGCCGACAGGCAACAATGAGCAGTTCTTC. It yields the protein CASSLPTGNNEQFF.

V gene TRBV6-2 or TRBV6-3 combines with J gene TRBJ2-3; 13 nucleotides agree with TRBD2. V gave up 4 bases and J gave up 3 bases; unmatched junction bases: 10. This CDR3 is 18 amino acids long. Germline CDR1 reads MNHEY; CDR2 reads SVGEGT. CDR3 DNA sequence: TGTGCCAGCAGTTTCCAAGAGACTAGCGGGAGGAATACAGATACGCAGTATTTT. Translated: CASSFQETSGRNTDTQYF.

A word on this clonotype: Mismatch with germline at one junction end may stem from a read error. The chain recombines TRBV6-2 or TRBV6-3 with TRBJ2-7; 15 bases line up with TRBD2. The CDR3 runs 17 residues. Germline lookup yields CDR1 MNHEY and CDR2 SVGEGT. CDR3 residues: CASSKEGLAGGRYEQYF. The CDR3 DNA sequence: TGTGCCAGCAGTAAAGAGGGACTAGCGGGAGGTCGCTACGAACAGTACTTC.

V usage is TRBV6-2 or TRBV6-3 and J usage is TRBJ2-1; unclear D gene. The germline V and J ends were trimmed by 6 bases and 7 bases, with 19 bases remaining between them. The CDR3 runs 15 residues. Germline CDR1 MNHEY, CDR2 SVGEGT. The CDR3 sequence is CASSLLLVKVNEQFF. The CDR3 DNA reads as TGTGCCAGCAGCCTTTTGCTGGTGAAGGTGAATGAGCAGTTCTTC.

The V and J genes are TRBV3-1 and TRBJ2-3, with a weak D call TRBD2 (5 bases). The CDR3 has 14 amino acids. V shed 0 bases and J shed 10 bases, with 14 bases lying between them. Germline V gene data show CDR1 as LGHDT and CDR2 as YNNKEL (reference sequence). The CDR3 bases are TGTGCCAGCAGCCAAGATCCCACTACCGGGGCGCAGTATTTT. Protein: CASSQDPTTGAQYF.

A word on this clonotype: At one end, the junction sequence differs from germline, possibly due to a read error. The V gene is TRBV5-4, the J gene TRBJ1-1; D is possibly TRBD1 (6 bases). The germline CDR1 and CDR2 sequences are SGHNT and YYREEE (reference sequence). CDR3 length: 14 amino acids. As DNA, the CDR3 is TGTGCCAGCAGCTTACAGGGAGGGCGGACTGTAGCTTTCTTT. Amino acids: CASSLQGGRTVAFF.

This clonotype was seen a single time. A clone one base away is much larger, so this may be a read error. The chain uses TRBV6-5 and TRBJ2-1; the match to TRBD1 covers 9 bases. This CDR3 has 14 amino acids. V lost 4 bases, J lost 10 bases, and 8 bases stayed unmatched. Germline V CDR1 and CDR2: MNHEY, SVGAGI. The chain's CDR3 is CASSFGTGSYEQFF. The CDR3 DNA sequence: TGTGCCAGCAGTTTCGGGACAGGGAGTTACGAGCAGTTCTTC.

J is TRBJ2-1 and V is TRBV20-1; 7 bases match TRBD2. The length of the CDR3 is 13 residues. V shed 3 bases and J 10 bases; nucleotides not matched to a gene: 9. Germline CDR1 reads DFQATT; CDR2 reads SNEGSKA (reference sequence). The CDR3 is CSARRRGSYEQFF. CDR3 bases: TGCAGTGCTAGGCGGCGGGGGAGCTACGAGCAGTTCTTC.

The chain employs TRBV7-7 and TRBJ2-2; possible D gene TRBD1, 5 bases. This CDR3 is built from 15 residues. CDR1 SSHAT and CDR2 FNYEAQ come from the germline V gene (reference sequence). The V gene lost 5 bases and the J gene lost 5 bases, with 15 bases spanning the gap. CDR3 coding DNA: TGTGCCAGCAGCCCAAGGGGTGGGAATACCGGGGAGCTGTTTTTT. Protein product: CASSPRGGNTGELFF.

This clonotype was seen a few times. This CDR3 is CASSLPRTANEKLFF. The CDR3 DNA sequence: TGTGCCAGCAGTCTCCCCCGGACAGCTAATGAAAAACTGTTTTTT. The chain couples TRBV28 to TRBJ1-4; a weak D match, TRBD1 (6 bases). Looked up from germline, CDR1 is MDHEN and CDR2 is SYDVKM. The length of the CDR3 is 15 residues. V was cut by 5 bases and J by 3 bases, with 13 bases left in between.

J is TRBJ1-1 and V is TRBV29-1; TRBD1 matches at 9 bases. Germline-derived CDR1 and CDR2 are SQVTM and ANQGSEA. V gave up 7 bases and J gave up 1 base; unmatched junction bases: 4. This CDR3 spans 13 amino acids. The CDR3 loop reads CSAHRGQNTEAFF. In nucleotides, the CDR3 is TGCAGCGCACACAGGGGGCAGAACACTGAAGCTTTCTTT.